The T cell receptor beta chain under discussion was sequenced for a study of radiation and T cells in renal cell carcinoma. Generated by immunoSEQ multiplex PCR, the TCRdb table keeps only in-frame clones and is missing some. The sample includes 120,000 to 150,000 clones, approximately 87% seen only once; the top ten take under 30%. The time point denotes: baseline pretreatment blood. Noted treatment: 15 Gy SBRT to primary tumor, nephrectomy 4 weeks later. After SBRT, blood was collected at 2 and 4 weeks, plus baseline. Clear cell pathology was present in this patient's renal cell carcinoma. CDR1 MNHEY and CDR2 SVGAGI come from the germline V gene. This CDR3 spans 14 amino acids. V dropped 0 bases and J dropped 3 bases, with 6 bases sitting between them.

The TCR comes from a woman aged 50 to 60 with renal cell carcinoma. The source was blood, collected from a patient whose treatment included radiotherapy and nephrectomy. This chain joins TRBV6-5 and TRBJ1-5; unclear D gene. Here the CDR3 DNA reads TGTGCCAGCAGTTACTCAGGCAACAATCAGCCCCAGCATTTT. Its protein is CASSYSGNNQPQHF.